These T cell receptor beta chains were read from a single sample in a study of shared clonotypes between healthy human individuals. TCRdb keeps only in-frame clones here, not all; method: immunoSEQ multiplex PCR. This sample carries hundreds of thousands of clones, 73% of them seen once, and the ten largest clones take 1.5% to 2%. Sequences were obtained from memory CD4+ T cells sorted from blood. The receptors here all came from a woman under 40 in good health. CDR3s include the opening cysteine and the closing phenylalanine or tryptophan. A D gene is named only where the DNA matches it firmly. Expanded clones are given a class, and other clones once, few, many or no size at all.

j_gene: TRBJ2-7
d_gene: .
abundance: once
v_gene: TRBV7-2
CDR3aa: CASRFDSNYEQYF
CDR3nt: TGTGCCAGCAGGTTCGACAGCAACTACGAGCAGTACTTC

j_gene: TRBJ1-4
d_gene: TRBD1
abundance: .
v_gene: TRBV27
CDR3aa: CASSSSGQGDEKLFF
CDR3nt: TGTGCCAGCAGTTCGTCGGGACAGGGGGATGAAAAACTGTTTTTT

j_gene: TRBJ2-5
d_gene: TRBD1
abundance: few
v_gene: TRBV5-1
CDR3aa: CASSYSAGGETQYF
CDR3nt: TGCGCCAGCAGCTACAGCGCAGGGGGAGAGACCCAGTACTTC

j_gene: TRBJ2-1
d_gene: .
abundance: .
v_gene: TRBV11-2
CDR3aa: CASSSIRWAGSYNEQFF
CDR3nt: TGTGCCAGCAGCTCAATCCGCTGGGCAGGGTCGTACAATGAGCAGTTCTTC

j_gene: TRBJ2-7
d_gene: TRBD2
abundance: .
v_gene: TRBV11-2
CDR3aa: CASTAGGSREQYF
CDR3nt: TGTGCCAGCACCGCGGGGGGTAGCCGCGAGCAGTACTTC

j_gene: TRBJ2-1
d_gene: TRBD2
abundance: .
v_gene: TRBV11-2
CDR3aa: CASSLLAGVLNEQFF
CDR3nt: TGTGCCAGCAGCTTACTAGCGGGAGTGCTCAATGAGCAGTTCTTC

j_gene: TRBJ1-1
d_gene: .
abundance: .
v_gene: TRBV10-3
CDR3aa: CAIKPGTVNTEAFF
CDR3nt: TGTGCCATCAAACCCGGGACGGTGAACACTGAAGCTTTCTTT

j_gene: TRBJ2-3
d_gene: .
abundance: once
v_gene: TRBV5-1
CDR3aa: CASSLAGADTQYF
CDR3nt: TGCGCCAGCAGCTTGGCCGGGGCGGATACGCAGTATTTT

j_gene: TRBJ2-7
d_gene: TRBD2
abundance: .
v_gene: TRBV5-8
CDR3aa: CASRPRTSGSYEQYF
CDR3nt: TGTGCCAGCAGACCGCGGACTAGCGGGTCCTACGAGCAGTACTTC

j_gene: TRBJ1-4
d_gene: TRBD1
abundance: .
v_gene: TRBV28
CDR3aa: CASSSQGAEEKLFF
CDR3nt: TGTGCCAGCAGTTCACAGGGGGCAGAGGAAAAACTGTTTTTT

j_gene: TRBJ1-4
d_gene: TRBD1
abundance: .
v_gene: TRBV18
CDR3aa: CASSRLFGTDNEKLFF
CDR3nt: TGTGCCAGCTCAAGACTATTCGGGACAGACAATGAAAAACTGTTTTTT

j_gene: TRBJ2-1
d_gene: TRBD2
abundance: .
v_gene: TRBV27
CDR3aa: CASSSPLTSGKEFF
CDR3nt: TGTGCCAGCAGTTCGCCCCTAACTAGCGGGAAAGAGTTCTTC

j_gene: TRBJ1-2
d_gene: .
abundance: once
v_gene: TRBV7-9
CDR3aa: CASSRPNANPNYGYTF
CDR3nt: TGTGCCAGCAGCCGCCCTAACGCGAACCCTAACTATGGCTACACCTTC

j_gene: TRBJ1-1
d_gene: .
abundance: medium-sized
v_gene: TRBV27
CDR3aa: CASRSNREPFEAFF
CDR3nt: TGTGCCAGCAGATCCAACAGGGAACCTTTTGAAGCTTTCTTT

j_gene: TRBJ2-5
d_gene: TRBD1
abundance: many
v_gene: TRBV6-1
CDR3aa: CALWTGEVQETQYF
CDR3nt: TGTGCCTTATGGACAGGGGAGGTTCAAGAGACCCAGTACTTC